This entry is about one TCR beta chain. Its antigen is unknown. This sample is part of a study of blood T cells in healthy people across ages. Study conclusions and caveats: Higher diversity, along with more naive CD4+ cells, distinguished long-lived donors from aged donors.

Total RNA, at least 5 micrograms per sample, was extracted from PBMCs. Combining a sample-barcoded 5' primer with a J-beta primer mix, a second PCR ran for 7 to 11 cycles. Every cDNA was tagged by a template-switch adaptor with 12 random nucleotides. Each sample provided no less than 2.5 million CDR3-containing paired-end reads. TCRdb reanalysed the 5' RACE reads using MiXCR and keeps one entry per CDR3 protein. The repertoire holds 850,000 to 950,000 distinct CDR3 sequences, with more than 25% as singletons. The CDR3 loop spans 15 amino acids. The V gene's germline CDR1 is DFQATT and CDR2 SNEGSKA (reference sequence). J was trimmed by 11 bases and V by 0 bases; bases with no gene match: 8.

The sequencing input was blood. The receptor's source is a woman older than 75 in good health. This chain joins TRBV20-1 and TRBJ2-5, with TRBD2 matching over 14 bases. The CDR3 DNA is TGCAGTGCTAGAGAAGGGACTAGCGGGAGTCGAGAGCAGTACTTC. Protein: CSAREGTSGSREQYF.